This entry lists 23 T cell receptor beta chains sequenced from one sample in a study of graft-versus-host responses after intestinal transplantation. These TCRs are of unknown antigen specificity. Assay: immunoSEQ multiplex PCR; the TCRdb copy retains only in-frame clones and omits some. Of 90,000 to 120,000 clones listed, roughly 87% are singletons. The sample in question was unstimulated CD4+ T cells sorted from spleen or lymph node cells, obtained before intestinal transplant. All receptors come from a human donor who received an intestinal transplant.

This chain joins TRBV6-5 and TRBJ1-4; D gene unclear. The CDR3 consists of 13 residues. Trimming took 7 bases from V and 0 from J, leaving 6 bases between them. Germline CDR1 and CDR2: MNHEY and SVGAGI. The CDR3 reads CASKASTNEKLFF. The CDR3 DNA sequence: TGTGCCAGCAAGGCATCAACTAATGAAAAACTGTTTTTT.

The rearrangement joins TRBV10-2 to TRBJ1-1; D uncertain. The CDR3 runs 13 residues. CDR1 and CDR2 from the germline V gene are WSHSY and SAAADI. Trimming shortened V by 6 bases and J by 7 bases, and 15 bases separated the two germline ends. The CDR3 region is CASSERGKSEAFF. The DNA for the CDR3 is TGCGCCAGCAGCGAACGGGGAAAAAGTGAAGCTTTCTTT.

This chain links TRBV5-1 with TRBJ1-4; TRBD1 is a possible D gene (5 bases). The germline CDR1 and CDR2 sequences are SGHRS and YFSETQ. The ends were cut back, 0 bases at V and 5 bases at J, with 11 bases in the middle. This CDR3 region has 15 residues. CDR3 sequence: CASSLGVGENEKLFF. As DNA, the CDR3 is TGCGCCAGCAGCTTGGGAGTAGGGGAAAATGAAAAACTGTTTTTT.

The chain combines TRBV11-2 with TRBJ2-2; D is undetermined. Per germline, CDR1 SGHAT and CDR2 FQNNGV. The germline V and J ends were trimmed by 2 bases and 3 bases, with 7 bases remaining between them. This CDR3 is built from 14 residues. CDR3: CASSLNYYTGELFF. CDR3 nucleotide sequence: TGTGCCAGCAGCTTAAACTACTACACCGGGGAGCTGTTTTTT.

The chain recombines TRBV10-3 with TRBJ2-3; 9 bases are shared with TRBD1. CDR1 and CDR2 from the germline V gene are ENHRY and SYGVKD. This CDR3 has 16 residues. With 8 bases clipped from V and 6 bases from J, the junction kept 15 bases outside the gene matches. The DNA for the CDR3 is TGTGCCATCTATCCTTCTGGGACAGGGAATGTTGATACGCAGTATTTT. Amino acid sequence: CAIYPSGTGNVDTQYF.

The V gene is TRBV2, the J gene TRBJ2-1; TRBD1 aligns across 8 bases. J was trimmed by 3 bases and V by 8 bases; bases with no gene match: 3. The CDR3 runs to 13 residues. Per the germline V gene, CDR1 is SNHLY and CDR2 is FYNNEI. The CDR3 region is CASSGTGYNEQFF. The CDR3 region has the DNA TGTGCCAGCTCCGGGACAGGCTACAATGAGCAGTTCTTC.

The chain uses TRBV6-1 and TRBJ2-3; D not resolved. The CDR3 is made up of 12 amino acids. Trimming took off 6 bases at V and 5 bases at J, with 9 bases between the two ends. CDR1 is MNHNS, CDR2 SASEGT, per germline. CDR3 sequence reads: CASSSFQDTQYF. The CDR3 nucleotides are TGTGCCAGCAGCAGCTTCCAAGATACGCAGTATTTT.

This clone came up a few times. CDR3 protein: CASSLGGFEKLFF. The CDR3 bases are TGTGCCAGCAGCTTGGGGGGGTTTGAAAAACTGTTTTTT. V and J are TRBV5-4 and TRBJ1-4; D may be TRBD1 (5 bases). Trimming shortened V by 0 bases and J by 7 bases, and 7 bases separated the two germline ends. Germline values: CDR1 SGHNT, CDR2 YYREEE (reference sequence). This CDR3 is built from 13 residues.

The V and J genes are TRBV29-1 and TRBJ2-5; 8 nucleotides line up with TRBD2. The CDR3 spans 14 residues. V gave up 7 bases and J gave up 6 bases; unmatched junction bases: 13. Looked up from germline, CDR1 is SQVTM and CDR2 is ANQGSEA. The CDR3 DNA follows: TGCAGCGCCTCCCTAAGCGGGAGCGGAAAGACCCAGTACTTC. Translating it yields CSASLSGSGKTQYF.

The V gene is TRBV10-1, the J gene TRBJ1-2; D not certain. Trimming shortened V by 7 bases and J by 3 bases, and 15 bases separated the two germline ends. CDR1 WNHNN and CDR2 SYGVQD come from the germline V gene (reference sequence). CDR3 length equals 14 residues. Here the CDR3 DNA reads TGCGCCAGCAAACTCCGAGGCCAATACTATGGCTACACCTTC. Translating gives CASKLRGQYYGYTF.

V is TRBV18 and J is TRBJ1-6; TRBD1 agrees at 10 bases. This CDR3 has 16 residues. V lost 5 bases and J lost 5; bases outside the gene matches: 6. Germline V gene data show CDR1 as KGHSH and CDR2 as LQKENI. CDR3 DNA: TGTGCCAGCTCAGAACGGACAGGGGGGGATAATTCACCCCTCCACTTT. Translation: CASSERTGGDNSPLHF. The full variable domain, in which reference TRBV18 and TRBJ1-6 provide the parts outside the CDR3, is NAGVMQNPRHLVRRRGQEARLRCSPMKGHSHVYWYRQLPEEGLKFMVYLQKENIIDESGMPKERFSAEFPKEGPSILRIQQVVRGDSAAYFCASSERTGGDNSPLHFGNGTRLTVT.

This sequence joins TRBV18 and TRBJ2-4; tentatively, D is TRBD2 (5 bases). CDR3 length: 16 amino acids. Between the trimmed V and J ends, which lost 3 bases and 0 bases, there was a span of 12 bases. Germline CDR1 is KGHSH and CDR2 is LQKENI. CDR3 DNA: TGTGCCAGCTCACCGACCCTTGGAGGAGCCAAAAACATTCAGTACTTC. Translated: CASSPTLGGAKNIQYF.

This clone was picked up a small number of times. The chain couples TRBV27 to TRBJ2-7, with a weak D call TRBD2 (5 bases). CDR3 size: 12 residues. The V end was cut by 5 bases, the J end by 6 bases, with 11 bases between. Germline values: CDR1 MNHEY, CDR2 SMNVEV (reference sequence). The CDR3 DNA reads TGTGCCAGCAGTCATACCGGGGTCGAGCAGTACTTC. It encodes CASSHTGVEQYF.

J is TRBJ2-1 and V is TRBV9; the match to TRBD2 covers 12 bases. CDR1 SGDLS and CDR2 YYNGEE come from the germline V gene. Trimming at V came to 4 bases and at J to 0 bases, leaving 11 bases not matched to a gene. The CDR3 has 19 amino acids. The CDR3 DNA is TGTGCCAGCAGCAGGACCACTAGCGGGGGGAGTAGCTCCTACAATGAGCAGTTCTTC. It encodes CASSRTTSGGSSSYNEQFF.

This chain joins TRBV7-9 and TRBJ2-3; D gene ambiguous. V was trimmed by 1 base and J by 5 bases, leaving 13 bases between them. This CDR3 is 15 amino acids long. Germline-derived CDR1 and CDR2 are SEHNR and FQNEAQ (reference sequence). CDR3 DNA: TGTGCCAGCAGCTTAGACCTCTCAGGTAGAGATACGCAGTATTTT. It translates to CASSLDLSGRDTQYF.

This chain links TRBV2 with TRBJ2-4, with 7 bases aligning to TRBD2. Germline-derived CDR1 and CDR2 are SNHLY and FYNNEI. This CDR3 has 12 residues. J lost 8 bases, V lost 8 bases, and 6 bases had no gene match. CDR3 nucleotides: TGTGCCAGCGAGCGGGAAGGTGACATTCAGTACTTC. Translated, it gives CASEREGDIQYF.

The chain is built from TRBV6-6 and TRBJ2-1, with a possible D match to TRBD1 (5 bases). CDR1 is MNHNY, CDR2 SVGAGI, per germline (reference sequence). Deletions cut 6 bases from V and 8 bases from J, with 17 bases between. This CDR3 region has 14 residues. The DNA for the CDR3 is TGTGCCAGCAGCCGCAGGGAACATGGCGATGAGCAGTTCTTC. Amino acid sequence: CASSRREHGDEQFF.

The chain uses TRBV11-2 and TRBJ2-3; TRBD2 might be the D (6 bases). CDR1 SGHAT and CDR2 FQNNGV come from the germline V gene. This CDR3 has 16 residues. V dropped 3 bases and J dropped 2 bases, with 15 bases sitting between them. CDR3 loop: CASSFSRDSYTDTQYF. CDR3 nucleotide sequence: TGTGCCAGCAGCTTCTCCAGGGACTCCTACACAGATACGCAGTATTTT.

V gene TRBV7-6 combines with J gene TRBJ2-5; 10 bases fit TRBD2. CDR3 length: 14 residues. Germline-derived CDR1 and CDR2 are SGHVS and FNYEAQ. With 3 bases clipped from V and 3 bases from J, the junction kept 1 base outside the gene matches. CDR3 nucleotide sequence: TGTGCCAGCAGCTTCCTAGCGGGGGAAGAGACCCAGTACTTC. Amino acids: CASSFLAGEETQYF.

The chain employs TRBV6-1 and TRBJ2-7; D is possibly TRBD2 (6 bases). The V and J ends lost 1 base and 2 bases respectively, with 6 bases between them. The CDR3 runs to 13 residues. Looked up from germline, CDR1 is MNHNS and CDR2 is SASEGT. In nucleotides, the CDR3 is TGTGCCAGCAGTGAAGTAGCGGCCTACGAGCAGTACTTC. Its translation is CASSEVAAYEQYF.

The chain carries TRBV6-6 and TRBJ1-4; 7 positions match TRBD1. Germline V lookup: CDR1 MNHNY, CDR2 SVGAGI (reference sequence). This CDR3 is 14 amino acids long. V dropped 5 bases and J dropped 1; count of bases not matched to a gene: 1. The CDR3 reads CASSNRGTNEKLFF. The CDR3 DNA follows: TGTGCCAGCAGTAACAGGGGAACTAATGAAAAACTGTTTTTT.

The rearrangement links TRBV6-6 to TRBJ2-2; D is uncertain. Looked up from germline, CDR1 is MNHNY and CDR2 is SVGAGI (reference sequence). Trimming pared 10 bases from V and 7 bases from J, leaving 10 bases between. This CDR3 has 11 amino acids. CDR3 in amino acids: CATFQNGELFF. As DNA, the CDR3 is TGTGCCACGTTCCAAAACGGGGAGCTGTTTTTT.

The rearrangement joins TRBV7-9 to TRBJ2-5; TRBD2 matches at 11 bases. With V trimmed by 7 bases and J by 2 bases, 6 bases remained unmatched. This CDR3 region has 15 residues. CDR1 and CDR2 (germline): SEHNR, FQNEAQ (reference sequence). Written as DNA, the CDR3 is TGTGCCAGCACCTTGTCTAGCGGGAGGCAAGAGACCCAGTACTTC. Its protein is CASTLSSGRQETQYF.